The 25 T cell receptor beta chains listed next were all sequenced from one sample in a study of blood T cell repertoires in COVID-19 (dated by TCRdb to between 2020 and 2021). The library relied on the immunoSEQ multiplex PCR assay. TCRdb obtained this table from immuneACCESS and retained in-frame rearrangements with V and J assigned. These tables miss some clones; where compared with another copy, unresolved V genes account for less than half of the shortfall, and the remainder is unexplained. Counted in this sample were about 210,000 clones; around 86% of them appeared once. The ten largest clones represent over 4% of the sample. Sequences were obtained from peripheral blood. The receptors come from a woman aged 70-85 years with COVID-19, enrolled during active disease.

This clone has more than one count but fewer than ten. Other DNA sequences of this sample code for an identical CDR3. Here the CDR3 reads CSVDRAYGYTF. The CDR3 nucleotides read TGCAGCGTGGACAGGGCCTATGGCTACACCTTC. The chain carries TRBV29-1 and TRBJ1-2; 8 bases line up with TRBD1. V was pared by 6 bases and J by 4 bases, with 1 base of the junction left unmatched. The CDR3 extends over 11 amino acids. Germline assignment: CDR1 SQVTM and CDR2 ANQGSEA.

The chain has TRBV18 and TRBJ2-3; tentative D call: TRBD2 (6 bases). Germline V gene sequence: CDR1 KGHSH, CDR2 LQKENI. The CDR3 runs 12 residues. Trimming removed 5 bases at V and 5 bases at J, with 8 bases between. CDR3 in DNA: TGTGCCAGCTCAGCGGGGATAGATACGCAGTATTTT. Its protein product is CASSAGIDTQYF.

The V gene is TRBV7-3, the J gene TRBJ2-1; possibly TRBD2 for D (6 bases). Trimming removed 2 bases from V and 4 bases from J, with 15 bases in between. CDR1 SGHTA and CDR2 FQGTGA come from the germline V gene. There are 16 residues in the CDR3. The DNA of the CDR3 is TGTGCCAGCAGCTTAGGTGGGGTAGCGGCATACAATGAGCAGTTCTTC. As protein: CASSLGGVAAYNEQFF.

This chain links TRBV6-6 with TRBJ2-3; no reliable D call. The CDR3 consists of 13 residues. Per the germline V gene, CDR1 is MNHNY and CDR2 is SVGAGI (reference sequence). Trimming removed 2 bases at V and 2 bases at J, with 5 bases between. CDR3 in DNA: TGTGCCAGCAGTTACCGGTACACAGATACGCAGTATTTT. It translates to CASSYRYTDTQYF.

V and J are TRBV5-4 and TRBJ2-7; 10 bases fit TRBD2. The germline CDR1 and CDR2 sequences are SGHNT and YYREEE (reference sequence). J gave up 4 bases and V 0 bases, and 7 bases lay outside the gene matches. The CDR3 is made up of 16 amino acids. CDR3 bases: TGTGCCAGCAGCTTGGGGGCTAGCGGGAGTTCATACGAGCAGTACTTC. This translates into CASSLGASGSSYEQYF. The variable domain in full, with the rest retrieved from reference TRBV5-4 and TRBJ2-7, is ETGVTQSPTHLIKTRGQQVTLRCSSQSGHNTVSWYQQALGQGPQFIFQYYREEENGRGNFPPRFSGLQFPNYSSELNVNALELDDSALYLCASSLGASGSSYEQYFGPGTRLTVT.

This chain joins TRBV5-1 and TRBJ2-1; D not resolved. Germline CDR1 is SGHRS and CDR2 is YFSETQ. The CDR3 totals 16 residues. Trimming pared 0 bases from V and 5 bases from J, leaving 15 bases between. CDR3 nucleotide sequence: TGCGCCAGCAGCTTGGGTTTGGTAGTTCGGGACAATGAGCAGTTCTTC. The encoded protein is CASSLGLVVRDNEQFF.

The genes are TRBV28 and TRBJ2-7; 7 bases fit TRBD2. Germline values: CDR1 MDHEN, CDR2 SYDVKM. The CDR3 loop spans 14 amino acids. With 6 bases clipped from V and 7 bases from J, the junction kept 12 bases outside the gene matches. The CDR3 DNA sequence: TGTGCCAGCAGCCGTCGGGGCGGGAGTCGGGAGCAGTACTTC. Its protein product is CASSRRGGSREQYF.

This chain joins TRBV7-2 and TRBJ1-5, with TRBD1 as a possible D gene (6 bases). The CDR3 consists of 14 residues. From germline, CDR1 is SGHTA and CDR2 FQGNSA. The ends were cut back, 3 bases at V and 4 bases at J, with 10 bases in the middle. The CDR3 nucleotides are TGTGCCAGCAGCTTTCAGGGGCCGAATCAGCCCCAGCATTTT. Amino acids: CASSFQGPNQPQHF.

The chain recombines TRBV19 with TRBJ1-2; D possibly corresponds to TRBD1 (6 bases). Germline loops: CDR1 LNHDA, CDR2 SQIVND (reference sequence). The V end lost 7 bases, the J end lost 5 bases, and 14 bases lay between the germline ends. The CDR3 totals 13 residues. CDR3 in DNA: TGTGCCAGTACCCCGCCGGGGACATATGGCTACACCTTC. Translating it yields CASTPPGTYGYTF.

The rearrangement joins TRBV6-5 to TRBJ2-7; D not resolved. The V gene's germline CDR1 is MNHEY and CDR2 SVGAGI. The CDR3 extends over 13 amino acids. V was cut by 0 bases and J by 2 bases, with 5 bases left in between. CDR3 amino acids: CASSYSSTYEQYF. CDR3 DNA: TGTGCCAGCAGTTACTCGAGCACCTACGAGCAGTACTTC.

This sequence joins TRBV6-2 or TRBV6-3 and TRBJ2-2, with D unclear. Trimming took 2 bases from V and 2 from J, leaving 9 bases between them. The CDR3 is made up of 15 amino acids. Germline V lookup: CDR1 MNHEY, CDR2 SVGEGT. In nucleotides, the CDR3 is TGTGCCAGCAGTTACGAACAGAGTAACACCGGGGAGCTGTTTTTT. It codes for CASSYEQSNTGELFF.

The genes are TRBV5-1 and TRBJ1-1; perhaps TRBD1 as D (6 bases). V was pared by 0 bases and J by 3 bases, with 9 bases between. This CDR3 region has 14 residues. Germline-derived CDR1 and CDR2 are SGHRS and YFSETQ. The CDR3 spells CASSLGPGDTEAFF. The DNA for the CDR3 is TGCGCCAGCAGCTTGGGCCCAGGGGACACTGAAGCTTTCTTT.

V gene TRBV13 combines with J gene TRBJ2-3, with 8 bases fitting TRBD2. Germline V lookup: CDR1 PRHDT, CDR2 FYEKMQ (reference sequence). The CDR3 runs 17 residues. J lost 5 bases, V lost 3 bases, and 13 bases had no gene match. This CDR3 is CASSFTPQREKQDTQYF. As DNA, the CDR3 is TGTGCCAGCAGCTTCACCCCCCAGCGGGAGAAACAAGATACGCAGTATTTT.

The chain combines TRBV10-3 with TRBJ1-5; 7 positions agree with TRBD1. Per the germline V gene, CDR1 is ENHRY and CDR2 is SYGVKD. The trim removed 4 bases at V and 3 bases at J, leaving 6 bases unmatched. The CDR3 length is 15 residues. The CDR3 region is CAISAGRGDNQPQHF. The DNA of the CDR3 is TGTGCCATCAGTGCGGGCAGGGGGGACAATCAGCCCCAGCATTTT.

This clone was detected a few times. The chain couples TRBV5-6 to TRBJ2-3; D uncertain. CDR1 and CDR2 (germline): SGHDT, YYEEEE. The CDR3 covers 16 residues. The V end was cut by 4 bases, the J end by 2 bases, with 17 bases between. As DNA, the CDR3 is TGTGCCAGCAGCCACGTTGATGTCTACCTCACAGATACGCAGTATTTT. This codes for CASSHVDVYLTDTQYF.

The chain couples TRBV5-1 to TRBJ1-3; 8 bases are shared with TRBD1. The length of the CDR3 is 15 residues. J was trimmed by 3 bases and V by 4 bases; bases with no gene match: 6. Germline CDR1 is SGHRS and CDR2 is YFSETQ. DNA of the CDR3: TGCGCCAGCAGCGTGACAGGGGCCCGTGGAAACACCATATATTTT. Protein product: CASSVTGARGNTIYF. Full variable domain (outside the CDR3, taken from reference TRBV5-1 and TRBJ1-3): KAGVTQTPRYLIKTRGQQVTLSCSPISGHRSVSWYQQTPGQGLQFLFEYFSETQRNKGNFPGRFSGRQFSNSRSEMNVSTLELGDSALYLCASSVTGARGNTIYFGEGSWLTVV.

The V gene is TRBV7-9, the J gene TRBJ2-3; 8 nucleotides agree with TRBD1. This CDR3 comprises 16 residues. From germline, CDR1 is SEHNR and CDR2 FQNEAQ (reference sequence). V was clipped by 4 bases and J by 2 bases; unmatched bases: 8. CDR3 bases: TGTGCCAGCAGCTCCTTGACAGGGGCGATCACAGATACGCAGTATTTT. Translating gives CASSSLTGAITDTQYF.

The rearrangement uses TRBV6-2 or TRBV6-3 and TRBJ2-5; the match to TRBD2 covers 7 bases. Germline values: CDR1 MNHEY, CDR2 SVGEGT. This CDR3 spans 15 amino acids. The J segment lost 6 bases and the V segment lost 1 base, leaving 8 bases of the junction unmatched. CDR3 nucleotide sequence: TGTGCCAGCAGTTACTTCGAAACGGGAGGAAAGACCCAGTACTTC. Translating it yields CASSYFETGGKTQYF.

The chain is built from TRBV2 and TRBJ1-3; 7 bases match TRBD1. The trim removed 6 bases at V and 3 bases at J, leaving 11 bases unmatched. Germline CDR1 and CDR2: SNHLY and FYNNEI. The CDR3 contains 16 residues. The CDR3 protein is CASSLTGTAFGNTIYF. CDR3 nucleotide sequence: TGTGCCAGCAGCCTGACCGGGACAGCGTTTGGAAACACCATATATTTT.

The sample holds one count of this clone. J is TRBJ1-1 and V is TRBV11-3; D is undetermined. CDR1 and CDR2 from the germline V gene are SGHNT and YENEEA. This CDR3 comprises 13 residues. Trimming took 0 bases from V and 5 from J, leaving 7 bases between them. The CDR3 is CASSLEPRTEAFF. The CDR3 region has the DNA TGTGCCAGCAGCTTAGAGCCCCGGACTGAAGCTTTCTTT.

The V call is TRBV7-2, the J call TRBJ2-1; 7 bases are shared with TRBD1. The CDR3 loop spans 15 amino acids. Germline V gene data show CDR1 as SGHTA and CDR2 as FQGNSA. After removal of 3 bases from V and 4 bases from J, the junction contained 6 bases not matched to a gene. CDR3 amino acids: CASSFNRDRYNEQFF. The CDR3 DNA sequence: TGTGCCAGCAGCTTTAACCGGGACAGATACAATGAGCAGTTCTTC.

The chain is built from TRBV9 and TRBJ1-5, with TRBD1 matching 8 bases. Germline V gene sequence: CDR1 SGDLS, CDR2 YYNGEE. V was pared by 4 bases and J by 5 bases, with 8 bases of the junction left unmatched. The CDR3 runs to 15 residues. The CDR3 sequence: CASSPGTGAYQPQHF. The DNA for the CDR3 is TGTGCCAGCAGCCCCGGGACAGGTGCCTATCAGCCCCAGCATTTT.

The chain couples TRBV29-1 to TRBJ2-5; 9 nucleotides line up with TRBD2. This CDR3 contains 13 residues. Germline loops: CDR1 SQVTM, CDR2 ANQGSEA. V lost 3 bases to trimming and J lost 2 bases; unmatched junction nucleotides: 1. This chain's CDR3 is CSVEREGQETQYF. CDR3 bases: TGCAGCGTTGAGCGGGAGGGGCAAGAGACCCAGTACTTC.

The chain carries TRBV27 and TRBJ2-7; TRBD2 matches at 8 bases. Unmatched junction bases numbered 4, after V lost 4 bases and J lost 2 bases. CDR1 and CDR2 (germline): MNHEY, SMNVEV (reference sequence). This CDR3 has 14 amino acids. CDR3 DNA: TGTGCCAGCAGTTATGCGGGAGGCCCCTACGAGCAGTACTTC. This codes for CASSYAGGPYEQYF.

V usage is TRBV10-3 and J usage is TRBJ1-1, with D tentatively TRBD1 (5 bases). Germline CDR1 is ENHRY and CDR2 is SYGVKD. The CDR3 extends over 17 amino acids. Trimming pared 3 bases from V and 0 bases from J, leaving 17 bases between. The CDR3 loop reads CAISDPNWRGLNTEAFF. In nucleotides, the CDR3 is TGTGCCATCAGTGACCCCAATTGGAGGGGATTGAACACTGAAGCTTTCTTT.